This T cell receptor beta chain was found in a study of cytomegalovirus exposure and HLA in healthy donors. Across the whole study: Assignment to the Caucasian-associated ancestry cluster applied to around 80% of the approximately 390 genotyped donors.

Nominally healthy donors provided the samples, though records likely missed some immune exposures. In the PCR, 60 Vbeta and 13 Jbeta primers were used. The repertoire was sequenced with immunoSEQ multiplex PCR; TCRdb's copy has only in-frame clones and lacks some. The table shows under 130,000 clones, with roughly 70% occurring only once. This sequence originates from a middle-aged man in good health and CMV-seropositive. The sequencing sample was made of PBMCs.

The CDR3 loop reads CSVDRGGTEAFF. Here the CDR3 DNA reads TGCAGCGTTGACAGAGGGGGCACTGAAGCTTTCTTT. The rearrangement links TRBV29-1 to TRBJ1-1; possibly TRBD1 for D (6 bases). Germline-derived CDR1 and CDR2 are SQVTM and ANQGSEA. This CDR3 is 12 amino acids long. Trimming shortened V by 3 bases and J by 4 bases, and 9 bases separated the two germline ends. The full variable domain, rest sourced from reference TRBV29-1 and TRBJ1-1, is SAVISQKPSRDICQRGTSLTIQCQVDSQVTMMFWYRQQPGQSLTLIATANQGSEATYESGFVIDKFPISRPNLTFSTLTVSNMSPEDSSIYLCSVDRGGTEAFFGQGTRLTVV.